This entry concerns a single TCR beta chain. The antigen is not known. This entry belongs to a study of T cells after posttransplantation cyclophosphamide. Whole-study findings and limits: Later blood repertoires were often dominated by clones from the donor CD8+ memory compartment.

Some clones are missing from TCRdb's copy, which holds only in-frame ones; the method was immunoSEQ multiplex PCR. Of tens of thousands of clones in the sample, about 86% were seen once. V gave up 4 bases and J gave up 4 bases, with 5 bases separating them. The germline CDR1 and CDR2 sequences are SEHNR and FQNEAQ (reference sequence). This CDR3 has 12 residues. The rearrangement uses TRBV7-9 and TRBJ2-4, with D unresolved. The TCR originated in a man aged 25 to 40 with a blood cancer, CMV-positive, and with a related stem cell donor. What was sequenced was PBMCs. CDR3 nucleotide sequence: TGTGCCAGCAGCTCTTCTAAAAACATTCAGTACTTC. This codes for CASSSSKNIQYF.